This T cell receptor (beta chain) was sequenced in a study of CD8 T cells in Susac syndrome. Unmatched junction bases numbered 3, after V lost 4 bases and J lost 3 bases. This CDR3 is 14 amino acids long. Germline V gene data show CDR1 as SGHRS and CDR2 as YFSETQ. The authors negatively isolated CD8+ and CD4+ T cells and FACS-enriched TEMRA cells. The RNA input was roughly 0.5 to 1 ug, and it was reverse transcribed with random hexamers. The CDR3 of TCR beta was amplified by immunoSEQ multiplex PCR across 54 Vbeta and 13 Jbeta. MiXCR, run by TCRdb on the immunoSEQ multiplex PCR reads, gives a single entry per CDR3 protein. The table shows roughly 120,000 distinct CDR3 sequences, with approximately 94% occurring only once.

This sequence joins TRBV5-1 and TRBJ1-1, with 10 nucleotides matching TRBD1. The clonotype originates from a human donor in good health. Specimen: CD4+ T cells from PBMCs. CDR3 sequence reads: CASSEDRGHTEAFF. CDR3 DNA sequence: TGCGCCAGCAGCGAAGACAGGGGGCACACTGAAGCTTTCTTT. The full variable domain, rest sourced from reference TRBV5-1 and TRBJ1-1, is KAGVTQTPRYLIKTRGQQVTLSCSPISGHRSVSWYQQTPGQGLQFLFEYFSETQRNKGNFPGRFSGRQFSNSRSEMNVSTLELGDSALYLCASSEDRGHTEAFFGQGTRLTVV.